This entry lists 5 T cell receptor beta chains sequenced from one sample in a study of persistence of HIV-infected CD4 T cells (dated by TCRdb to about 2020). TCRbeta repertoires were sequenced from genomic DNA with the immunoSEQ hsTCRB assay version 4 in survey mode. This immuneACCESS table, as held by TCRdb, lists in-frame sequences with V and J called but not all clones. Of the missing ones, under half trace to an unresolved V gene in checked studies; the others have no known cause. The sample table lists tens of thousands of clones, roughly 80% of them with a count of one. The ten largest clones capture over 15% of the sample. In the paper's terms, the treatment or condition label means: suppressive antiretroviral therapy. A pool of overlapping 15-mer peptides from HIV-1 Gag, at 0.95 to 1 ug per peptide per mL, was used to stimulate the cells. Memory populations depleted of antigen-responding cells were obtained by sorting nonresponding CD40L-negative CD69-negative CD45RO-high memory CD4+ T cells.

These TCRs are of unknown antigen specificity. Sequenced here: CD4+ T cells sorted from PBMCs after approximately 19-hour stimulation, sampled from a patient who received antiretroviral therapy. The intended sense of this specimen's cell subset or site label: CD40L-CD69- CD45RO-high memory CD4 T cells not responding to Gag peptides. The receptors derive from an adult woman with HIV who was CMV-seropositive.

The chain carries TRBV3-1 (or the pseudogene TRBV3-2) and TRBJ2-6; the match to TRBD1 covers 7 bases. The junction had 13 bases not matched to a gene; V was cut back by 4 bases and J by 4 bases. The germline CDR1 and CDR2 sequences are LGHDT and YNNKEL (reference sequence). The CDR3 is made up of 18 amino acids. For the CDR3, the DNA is TGTGCCAGCAGCCCTTCCCGACAGGGACGATTCGGGGCCAACGTCCTGACTTTC. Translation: CASSPSRQGRFGANVLTF.

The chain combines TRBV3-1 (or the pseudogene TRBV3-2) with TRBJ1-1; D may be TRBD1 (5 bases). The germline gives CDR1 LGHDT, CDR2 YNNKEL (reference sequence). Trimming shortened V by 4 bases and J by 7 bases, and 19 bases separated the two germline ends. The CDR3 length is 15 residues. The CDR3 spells CASSPFTGTDSEAFF. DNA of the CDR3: TGTGCCAGCAGCCCGTTTACCGGGACCGACAGTGAAGCTTTCTTT.

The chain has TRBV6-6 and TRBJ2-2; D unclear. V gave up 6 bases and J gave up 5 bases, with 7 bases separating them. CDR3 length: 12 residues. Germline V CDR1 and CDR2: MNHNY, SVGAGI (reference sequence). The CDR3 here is CASRSQTGELFF. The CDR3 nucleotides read TGTGCCAGCAGGAGCCAAACCGGGGAGCTGTTTTTT.

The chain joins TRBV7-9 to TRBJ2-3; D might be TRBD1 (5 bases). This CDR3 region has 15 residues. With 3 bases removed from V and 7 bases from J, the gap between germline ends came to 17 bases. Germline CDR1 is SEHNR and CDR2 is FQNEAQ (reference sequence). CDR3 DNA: TGTGCCAGCAGCTTCGGTTCTCCAGGGTCCTATACGCAGTATTTT. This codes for CASSFGSPGSYTQYF. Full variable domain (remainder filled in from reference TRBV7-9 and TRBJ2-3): DTGVSQNPRHKITKRGQNVTFRCDPISEHNRLYWYRQTLGQGPEFLTYFQNEAQLEKSRLLSDRFSAERPKGSFSTLEIQRTEQGDSAMYLCASSFGSPGSYTQYFGPGTRLTVL.

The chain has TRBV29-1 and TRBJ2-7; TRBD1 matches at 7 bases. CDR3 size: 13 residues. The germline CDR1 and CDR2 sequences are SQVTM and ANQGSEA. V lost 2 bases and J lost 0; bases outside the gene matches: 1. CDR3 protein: CSVERDSSYEQYF. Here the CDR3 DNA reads TGCAGCGTTGAACGGGACAGCTCCTACGAGCAGTACTTC.